This T cell receptor (beta chain) is from a study of T cell responses to AZD1222 COVID-19 vaccine. The CDR3 is 18 residues long. The table came from immunoSEQ multiplex PCR; TCRdb's copy has only in-frame clones and leaves some out. This table holds 150,000 to 200,000 clones, around nine tenths found once. The sequences come from peripheral blood, collected 28 days after the second AZD1222 dose. The clonotype was recovered from an adult who received the AZD1222 COVID-19 vaccine. The rearrangement links TRBV1 to TRBJ2-3; no DNA check was done on the table's D call, TRBD2. TRBV1 is a pseudogene segment. The CDR3: CTSPLGLAGGHRTDTQYF. CDR3 sequence (DNA): TGCACAAGCCCCTTAGGGCTAGCGGGGGGGCATAGGACAGATACGCAGTATTTT.